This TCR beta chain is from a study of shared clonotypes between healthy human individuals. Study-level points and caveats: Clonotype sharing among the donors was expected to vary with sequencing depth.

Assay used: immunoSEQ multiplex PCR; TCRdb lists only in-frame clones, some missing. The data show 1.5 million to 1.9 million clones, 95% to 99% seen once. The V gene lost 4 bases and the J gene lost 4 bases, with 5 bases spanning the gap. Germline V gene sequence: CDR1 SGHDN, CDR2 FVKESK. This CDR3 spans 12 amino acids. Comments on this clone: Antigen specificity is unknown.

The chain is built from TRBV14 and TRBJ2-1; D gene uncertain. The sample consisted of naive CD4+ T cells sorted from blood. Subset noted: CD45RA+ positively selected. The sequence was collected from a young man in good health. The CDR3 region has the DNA TGTGCCAGCAGCCCCGAGTACAATGAGCAGTTCTTC. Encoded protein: CASSPEYNEQFF. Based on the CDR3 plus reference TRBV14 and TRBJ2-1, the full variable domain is EAGVTQFPSHSVIEKGQTVTLRCDPISGHDNLYWYRRVMGKEIKFLLHFVKESKQDESGMPNNRFLAERTGGTYSTLKVQPAELEDSGVYFCASSPEYNEQFFGPGTRLTVL.